This TCR beta chain originates from a study of vaccination and CD4 T cells after COVID-19. Study findings and constraints: Apart from involving relatively few convalescent patients, the work omitted early post-infection timepoints.

An Oncomine TCR Beta short-read assay was used to sequence the DNA from cultured CD4+ T cells. TCRdb reanalysed the PCR reads using MiXCR and keeps one entry per CDR3 protein. Seen here are about 10,000 distinct CDR3 sequences, 69% observed once, and the top ten hold approximately 10%. The V end was cut by 2 bases, the J end by 4 bases, with 14 bases between. Per the germline V gene, CDR1 is LGHNA and CDR2 is YSLEER. CDR3 length: 16 amino acids. About this clonotype: Its antigen is unidentified.

The sample's treatment: approximately 9-day PBMC culture with coronavirus spike peptide pools or control peptides (ViraFEST assay). The chain employs TRBV4-3 and TRBJ1-4; D is uncertain. The sequencing input was CD4+ T cells from blood, cultured in vitro. The sequence came from a human donor who had recovered from COVID-19. The CDR3 loop is CASSQIVGGDNEKLFF. In DNA, the CDR3 is TGCGCCAGCAGCCAAATCGTTGGCGGAGATAATGAAAAACTGTTTTTT.